One and the same sample provided the 15 T cell receptor beta chains below, sequenced in a study of regulatory T cells in long-lasting Graves disease. Through Arm-PCR of CDR3 regions and iRepertoire HTBI primers, TCR beta libraries were built. TCRdb analysed the multiplex PCR reads with MiXCR anew, one entry per CDR3 protein. The table includes almost 350,000 distinct CDR3 sequences, 15% to 20% detected once. As for time point: persistent/refractory GD, antithyroid drugs over 5 years with positive TRAb. Scientists built the TCR library using RNA that was extracted from PBMCs. The starting material was peripheral blood mononuclear cells (PBMCs), obtained when the disease was refractory, from a patient treated with antithyroid drugs. Receptors originate from a female donor with Graves disease.

In its sample, this clonotype was seen a few times. J is TRBJ2-7 and V is TRBV6-5; D is possibly TRBD1 (6 bases). This CDR3 has 13 amino acids. The germline V gene encodes CDR1 MNHEY and CDR2 SVGAGI. The V gene lost 2 bases and the J gene lost 6 bases, with 11 bases spanning the gap. Here the CDR3 reads CASSYTGWAEQYF. DNA of the CDR3: TGTGCCAGCAGTTACACAGGGTGGGCCGAGCAGTACTTC.

This clonotype was seen ten or more times. The J gene is TRBJ1-5, the V gene TRBV27; no definite D call. The CDR3 is made up of 14 amino acids. Trimming left V 6 bases short and J 4 bases short, with 13 bases between. In germline, CDR1 is MNHEY, CDR2 SMNVEV (reference sequence). The CDR3: CASSPGRQNQPQHF. The CDR3 DNA reads TGTGCCAGCAGCCCGGGCCGCCAGAATCAGCCCCAGCATTTT.

This clonotype has a handful of counts. This chain uses TRBV27 with TRBJ2-7, with TRBD2 matching 7 bases. The CDR3 is 14 amino acids. Trimming at V came to 5 bases and at J to 4 bases, leaving 8 bases not matched to a gene. CDR1 and CDR2 from the germline V gene are MNHEY and SMNVEV (reference sequence). CDR3 in DNA: TGTGCCAGCAGTCTACGGCGGGAGTATTACGAGCAGTACTTC. Protein product: CASSLRREYYEQYF.

The V and J genes are TRBV12-3 or TRBV12-4 and TRBJ2-3, with D perhaps TRBD1 (5 bases). This CDR3 comprises 14 residues. V was clipped by 9 bases and J by 2 bases, with 15 bases between them. CDR3 nucleotide sequence: TGTGCCAGGGAAGATAAAGGGGACACAGATACGCAGTATTTT. Its translation: CAREDKGDTDTQYF.

Only a few counts were recorded for this clonotype. The chain combines TRBV20-1 with TRBJ2-1, with TRBD2 matching over 9 bases. The CDR3 consists of 15 residues. Germline V gives CDR1 DFQATT, CDR2 SNEGSKA (reference sequence). With V trimmed by 3 bases and J by 5 bases, 8 bases remained unmatched. The CDR3 DNA sequence: TGCAGTGCTAGCCGCGGGAGGGCGGGGCACAATGAGCAGTTCTTC. Translated, it gives CSASRGRAGHNEQFF.

The sample holds many counts of this clonotype. The CDR3 sequence is CASSGAIREYGYTF. CDR3 DNA sequence: TGTGCCAGCAGTGGAGCGATCCGGGAATATGGCTACACCTTC. The V gene is TRBV6-1, the J gene TRBJ1-2; D not resolved. Germline CDR1 reads MNHNS; CDR2 reads SASEGT. The CDR3 totals 14 residues. V lost 4 bases and J 5 bases, leaving 14 bases between the germline ends.

The chain carries TRBV18 and TRBJ1-1; TRBD1 matches at 8 bases. Germline loops: CDR1 KGHSH, CDR2 LQKENI. The V gene end was trimmed by 3 bases and the J gene end by 10 bases; junction bases not matched to a gene: 10. The CDR3 is 14 residues long. The CDR3 loop reads CASSPLGQGNGAFF. In DNA form, the CDR3 reads TGTGCCAGCTCACCGCTCGGACAGGGCAATGGAGCTTTCTTT.

This clonotype appeared many times. The chain joins TRBV12-3 or TRBV12-4 to TRBJ2-5; 12 bases line up with TRBD2. The CDR3 spans 14 residues. Germline trimming cut 6 bases from V and 3 bases from J; bases unmatched to any gene: 2. CDR3 residues: CASRRLAGEETQYF. Here the CDR3 DNA reads TGTGCCAGCAGACGACTAGCGGGAGAAGAGACCCAGTACTTC.

The table lists this clonotype with a few counts. The genes are TRBV7-2 and TRBJ2-2, with D tentatively TRBD1 or TRBD2 (5 bases each). Germline CDR1 reads SGHTA; CDR2 reads FQGNSA. V lost 5 bases to trimming and J lost 0 bases, with 22 bases between them. This CDR3 region has 19 residues. DNA of the CDR3: TGTGCCAGCAGCCCAGCCGAGCGATCGGGACCCTCGAACACCGGGGAGCTGTTTTTT. Protein product: CASSPAERSGPSNTGELFF.

This clonotype has a count of ten or more. This sequence joins TRBV6-1 and TRBJ2-2, with D uncertain. The CDR3 runs 17 residues. V was trimmed by 7 bases and J by 1 base, leaving 19 bases between them. The germline gives CDR1 MNHNS, CDR2 SASEGT. The CDR3 nucleotides read TGTGCCAGCACGTCGGCTGCTTTGAACAGGAACACCGGGGAGCTGTTTTTT. Encoded protein: CASTSAALNRNTGELFF.

In its sample, this clonotype was seen many times. The genes are TRBV28 and TRBJ1-3; no clear D. The germline V gene has CDR1 MDHEN and CDR2 SYDVKM. V dropped 6 bases and J dropped 1 base, with 16 bases sitting between them. The CDR3 loop spans 16 amino acids. This chain's CDR3 is CASSMRIGRSGNTIYF. The CDR3 DNA reads as TGTGCCAGCAGCATGAGGATAGGGAGATCTGGAAACACCATATATTTT.

J is TRBJ1-1 and V is TRBV5-1; 7 bases align to TRBD1. The trim removed 4 bases at V and 2 bases at J, leaving 8 bases unmatched. Germline CDR1 is SGHRS and CDR2 is YFSETQ. The CDR3 has 15 residues. CDR3 in amino acids: CASSVGTAPNTEAFF. DNA for the CDR3: TGCGCCAGCAGCGTAGGGACAGCGCCAAACACTGAAGCTTTCTTT.

The V call is TRBV30, the J call TRBJ1-6, with D possibly being TRBD1 (6 bases). V was cut by 1 base and J by 8 bases, with 12 bases left in between. CDR1 is GTSNPN and CDR2 is SVGIG in the germline V gene (reference sequence). This CDR3 has 14 amino acids. Here the CDR3 reads CAWSADSFYSPLHF. DNA of the CDR3: TGTGCCTGGAGTGCGGACAGTTTTTATTCACCCCTCCACTTT.

This clonotype appeared many times. This chain uses TRBV10-1 with TRBJ1-2; D remains ambiguous. V lost 8 bases and J 0 bases, leaving 10 bases between the germline ends. Germline assignment: CDR1 WNHNN and CDR2 SYGVQD (reference sequence). The CDR3 spans 13 residues. The CDR3 DNA is TGCGCCAGCTCTACCGGAGCTAACTATGGCTACACCTTC. This gives the protein CASSTGANYGYTF.

This clonotype showed up many times. The chain carries TRBV24-1 and TRBJ1-2; D unclear. The germline gives CDR1 KGHDR, CDR2 SFDVKD. This CDR3 has 14 residues. V was trimmed by 0 bases and J by 7 bases, leaving 11 bases between them. CDR3 region: CATSDLAGDSGYTF. CDR3 coding DNA: TGTGCCACCAGTGATTTGGCCGGGGATAGTGGCTACACCTTC.